This T cell receptor beta chain emerged from a study of T cell responses to AZD1222 COVID-19 vaccine. Sequencing used immunoSEQ multiplex PCR; TCRdb keeps in-frame clones, though not all of them. The sample contains about 200,000 clones, roughly 92% of which appear only once. J was trimmed by 3 bases and V by 0 bases; bases with no gene match: 11. CDR3 length equals 18 residues. Germline V gives CDR1 SGHKS, CDR2 YYEKEE (reference sequence). The sequence came from an adult who received the AZD1222 COVID-19 vaccine. The sample was peripheral blood, taken 28 days after the second AZD1222 dose. J is TRBJ1-5 and V is TRBV5-5; 8 positions agree with TRBD1. The CDR3 DNA is TGTGCCAGCAGCTTGGTACTTGGCGGACAGGGTCTCAATCAGCCCCAGCATTTT. Protein product: CASSLVLGGQGLNQPQHF.